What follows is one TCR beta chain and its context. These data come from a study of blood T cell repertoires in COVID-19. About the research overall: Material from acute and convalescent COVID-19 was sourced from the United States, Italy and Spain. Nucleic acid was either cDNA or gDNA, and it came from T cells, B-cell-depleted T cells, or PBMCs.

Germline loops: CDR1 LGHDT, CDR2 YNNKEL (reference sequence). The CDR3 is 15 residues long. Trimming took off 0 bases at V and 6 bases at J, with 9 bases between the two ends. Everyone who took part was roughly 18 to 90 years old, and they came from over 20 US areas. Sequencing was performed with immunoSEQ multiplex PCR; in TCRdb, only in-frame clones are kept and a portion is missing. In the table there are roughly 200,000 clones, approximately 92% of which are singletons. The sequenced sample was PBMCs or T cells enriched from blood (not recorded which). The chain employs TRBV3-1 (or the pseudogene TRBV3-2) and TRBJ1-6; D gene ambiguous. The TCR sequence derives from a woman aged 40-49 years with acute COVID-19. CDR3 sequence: CASSQDWQVNSPLHF. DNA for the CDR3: TGTGCCAGCAGCCAAGACTGGCAGGTTAATTCACCCCTCCACTTT.